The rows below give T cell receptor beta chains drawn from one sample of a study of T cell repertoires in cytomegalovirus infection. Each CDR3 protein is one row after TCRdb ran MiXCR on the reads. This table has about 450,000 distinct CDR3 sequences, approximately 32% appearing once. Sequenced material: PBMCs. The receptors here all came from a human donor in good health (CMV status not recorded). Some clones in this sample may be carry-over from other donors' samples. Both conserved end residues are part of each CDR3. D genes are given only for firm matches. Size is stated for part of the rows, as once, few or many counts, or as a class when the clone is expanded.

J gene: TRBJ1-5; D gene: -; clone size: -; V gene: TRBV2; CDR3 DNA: TGTGCCAGCAGTGAGGGCGGCAGGAGAACCGAACAGCCCCAGCATTTT; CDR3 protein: CASSEGGRRTEQPQHF
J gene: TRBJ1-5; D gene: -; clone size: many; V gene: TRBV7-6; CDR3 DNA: TGTGCCAGCAGCTTAGGGTCCCGGGGTAGCAATCAGCCCCAGCATTTT; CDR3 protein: CASSLGSRGSNQPQHF
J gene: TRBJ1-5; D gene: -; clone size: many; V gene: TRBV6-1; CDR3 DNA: TGTGCCAGCATGGACTTCAATCAGCCCCAGCATTTT; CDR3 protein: CASMDFNQPQHF
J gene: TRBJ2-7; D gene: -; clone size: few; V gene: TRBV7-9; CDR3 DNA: TGTGCCTTAGCGGCAGATACCTACGAGCAGTACTTC; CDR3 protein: CALAADTYEQYF
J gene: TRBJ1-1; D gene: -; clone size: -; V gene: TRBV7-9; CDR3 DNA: TGTGCCAGCAGCGCAAAGGAATTGGGCGAGGCTTACTTT; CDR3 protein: CASSAKELGEAYF
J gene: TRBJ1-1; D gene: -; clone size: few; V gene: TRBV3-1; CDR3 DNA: TGTGCCAGCAGCATACCCCCCAGCACTGAAGCTTTCTTT; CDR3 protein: CASSIPPSTEAFF
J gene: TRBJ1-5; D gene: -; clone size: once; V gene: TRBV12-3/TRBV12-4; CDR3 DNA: TGTGCCAGCAGCCTAGCCGGAGGACTTAGCAATCAGCCCCAGCATTTT; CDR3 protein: CASSLAGGLSNQPQHF
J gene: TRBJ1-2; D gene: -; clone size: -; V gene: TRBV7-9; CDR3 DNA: TGTGCCAGCAGCCCCGGAGAGATCTACACCTTC; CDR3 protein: CASSPGEIYTF
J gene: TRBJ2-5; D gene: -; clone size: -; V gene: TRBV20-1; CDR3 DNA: TGCAGTGCTAGGGAAGTTGGGGGGGGGGCCTACCAAGAGACCCAGTACTTC; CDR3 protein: CSAREVGGGAYQETQYF
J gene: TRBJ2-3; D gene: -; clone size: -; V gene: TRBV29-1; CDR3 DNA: TGCAGCGTAAGCGCGACAGGTTGTAGCACGGATACGCAGTATTTT; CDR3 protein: CSVSATGCSTDTQYF
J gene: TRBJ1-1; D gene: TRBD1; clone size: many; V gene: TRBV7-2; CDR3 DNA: TGTGCCAGCAGCTTAATGGGGACAGGGAAGAACACTGAAGCTTTCTTT; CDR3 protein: CASSLMGTGKNTEAFF
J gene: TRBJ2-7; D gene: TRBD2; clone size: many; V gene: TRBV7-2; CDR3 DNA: TGTGCCAGCAGCTTAAGGTTTGGGAGCGGGGCTGAGGAGCAGTACTTC; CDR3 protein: CASSLRFGSGAEEQYF
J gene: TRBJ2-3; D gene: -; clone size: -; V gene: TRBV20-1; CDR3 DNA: TGCAGTGCTACCGGGACCTTGAGGGGCACAGATACGCAGTATTTT; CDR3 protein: CSATGTLRGTDTQYF
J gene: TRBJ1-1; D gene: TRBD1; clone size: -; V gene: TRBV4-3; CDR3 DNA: TGCGCCAGCAGCCAAGACCCAGGGGGATATGAAGCTTTCTTT; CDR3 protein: CASSQDPGGYEAFF